One and the same sample provided the 29 T cell receptor beta chains below, sequenced in a study of metastatic and nonmetastatic thyroid tumors. No patient had received any treatment before thyroid surgery. TCRdb re-analyzed the PCR reads using MiXCR. The repertoire holds under 25,000 clones, with approximately 24% as singletons. The sample was adjacent normal tissue. Source of these receptors: a female donor with papillary thyroid cancer or a benign thyroid nodule (not recorded which). Some clones in this sample may be carry-over from other donors' samples.

This sequence joins TRBV11-2 and TRBJ2-1, with D perhaps TRBD1 or TRBD2 (5 bases each). The germline gives CDR1 SGHAT, CDR2 FQNNGV. The CDR3 covers 16 residues. V dropped 5 bases and J dropped 0 bases, with 14 bases sitting between them. The DNA of the CDR3 is TGTGCCAGCAGCAAGGGACGTTCGGGCTCCTACAATGAGCAGTTCTTC. Translated: CASSKGRSGSYNEQFF.

Comment on this clone: The junction does not match germline at one end; this may be a read error. The gene calls are TRBV27 and TRBJ1-5; no firm D call. This CDR3 comprises 15 residues. Germline assignment: CDR1 MNHEY and CDR2 SMNVEV (reference sequence). CDR3 sequence: CASSLEGRRNQPHHF. Here the CDR3 DNA reads TGTGCCAGTAGTTTAGAAGGACGCCGAAATCAGCCCCATCATTTT.

Relative to its sample, this clone is medium-sized (0.01 to 0.1%). The chain employs TRBV2 and TRBJ2-7; TRBD1 agrees at 9 bases. V shed 7 bases, J shed 1 base, and the junction held 5 bases outside the gene matches. The germline V gene encodes CDR1 SNHLY and CDR2 FYNNEI. This CDR3 spans 14 amino acids. DNA of the CDR3: TGTGCCAGCACGAGGGGGACAGGGTCCTACGAGCAGTACTTC. Encoded protein: CASTRGTGSYEQYF.

This clone was counted a few times. This sequence joins TRBV30 and TRBJ1-4, with D perhaps matching TRBD1 (5 bases). This CDR3 is built from 13 residues. V lost 3 bases to trimming and J lost 12 bases, with 17 bases between them. Germline V CDR1 and CDR2: GTSNPN, SVGIG (reference sequence). The CDR3 spells CAWSPSALGELFF. CDR3 coding DNA: TGTGCCTGGAGCCCGTCGGCTCTAGGGGAACTGTTTTTT. The full variable domain, with the rest looked up from reference TRBV30 and TRBJ1-4, is SQTIHQWPATLVQPVGSPLSLECTVEGTSNPNLYWYRQAAGRGLQLLFYSVGIGQISSEVPQNLSASRPQDRQFILSSKKLLLSDSGFYLCAWSPSALGELFFGSGTQLSVL.

This clone was observed many times. The chain carries TRBV2 and TRBJ2-7, with a tentative D call TRBD2 (6 bases). The CDR3 is 14 amino acids. Deletions cut 7 bases from V and 3 bases from J, with 16 bases between. Looked up from germline, CDR1 is SNHLY and CDR2 is FYNNEI. The CDR3 DNA follows: TGTGCCAGCAAACCCAGCGGGCCCAACTACGAGCAGTACTTC. Amino acids: CASKPSGPNYEQYF. The entire variable domain, with the rest obtained from reference TRBV2 and TRBJ2-7, is as follows: EPEVTQTPSHQVTQMGQEVILRCVPISNHLYFYWYRQILGQKVEFLVSFYNNEISEKSEIFDDQFSVERPDGSNFTLKIRSTKLEDSAMYFCASKPSGPNYEQYFGPGTRLTVT.

The chain joins TRBV24-1 to TRBJ2-3; 12 bases are shared with TRBD1. This CDR3 is built from 17 residues. J was trimmed by 9 bases and V by 3 bases; bases with no gene match: 12. In germline, CDR1 is KGHDR, CDR2 SFDVKD. The CDR3: CATSDPVGGTGGETQYF. CDR3 nucleotides: TGTGCCACCAGTGATCCCGTTGGGGGGACAGGGGGCGAAACGCAGTATTTT.

This clone was detected a few times. The CDR3 DNA reads TGTGCCAGCAGTGGACAGGGATCGACCGGGGAGCTGTTTTTT. This codes for CASSGQGSTGELFF. The chain couples TRBV2 to TRBJ2-2, with 7 bases identical to TRBD1. Germline CDR1 reads SNHLY; CDR2 reads FYNNEI. This CDR3 is built from 14 residues. V trimming: 4 bases; J trimming: 5 bases; junction bases outside the gene matches: 4.

By share, this clone ranks as medium-sized (0.01 to 0.1%). The junction departs from germline at one end; a sequencing error may be responsible. The chain has TRBV12-3 or TRBV12-4 and TRBJ2-1, with 12 bases that match TRBD2. CDR3 size: 18 residues. CDR3 residues: CASSLAGGPSFSYNEQFF. The CDR3 nucleotides read TGTGCCAGCAGTCTAGCGGGAGGGCCCTCTTTCTCCTACAATGAGCAGTTCTTC.

Of note for this clone: At one of its ends the junction is not consistent with the germline gene, which may arise from a read error. J is TRBJ2-3 and V is TRBV6-1, with D perhaps being TRBD1 or TRBD2 (5 bases each). The CDR3 runs 14 residues. Germline V gene data show CDR1 as MNHNS and CDR2 as SASEGT. DNA of the CDR3: TGCGCCTCGTCCCCGGGACGGCTAAGGGATACGCAGTATTTT. Its translation is CASSPGRLRDTQYF.

By sample fraction, this clone is medium-sized. The chain is built from TRBV20-1 and TRBJ2-2, with D possibly TRBD2 on 5 matching bases. CDR1 is DFQATT, CDR2 SNEGSKA, per germline (reference sequence). V was shortened by 3 bases and J by 5 bases, with 16 bases between the two germline ends. There are 15 residues in the CDR3. The CDR3 is CSASPGILTTGELFF. The CDR3, as DNA: TGCAGTGCTAGTCCCGGGATACTTACTACCGGGGAGCTGTTTTTT.

The chain couples TRBV4-1 to TRBJ1-2, with unresolved D. Germline values: CDR1 MGHRA, CDR2 YSYEKL. Deletions cut 1 base from V and 4 bases from J, with 13 bases between. This CDR3 is built from 15 residues. CDR3 coding DNA: TGCGCCAGCAGCCAAGTGGCTCCGCCCGTCTATGGCTACACCTTC. It yields the protein CASSQVAPPVYGYTF.

This clone is deemed medium-sized. The rearrangement uses TRBV28 and TRBJ2-5; D is undetermined. V lost 5 bases and J 3 bases, leaving 1 base between the germline ends. Germline lookup yields CDR1 MDHEN and CDR2 SYDVKM. This CDR3 has 10 amino acids. The CDR3 reads CASSKETQYF. The CDR3 DNA follows: TGTGCCAGCAGTAAAGAGACCCAGTACTTC.

A remark on this clone: A junction boundary mismatches the germline segment, possibly from a read error. This chain connects TRBV3-1 to TRBJ1-6; D gene uncertain. This CDR3 contains 14 residues. The germline CDR1 and CDR2 sequences are LGHDT and YNNKEL (reference sequence). The CDR3 here is CASSQSSYNSPLQF. The CDR3 DNA reads as TGTGCCAGCAGCCAAAGCTCATATAATTCACCCCTCCAATTT.

On this clone: Without the conserved terminal phenylalanine or tryptophan, this CDR3 likely stems from a read error. The limits of the CDR3 on the DNA are not certain, so only TCRdb's listed CDR3 is given. This chain joins TRBV6-1 and TRBJ1-1; the listed D gene, TRBD1, was not tested against the DNA. CDR1 and CDR2 (germline): MNHNS, SASEGT. The CDR3 is made up of 16 amino acids, end residues included. The CDR3 loop is CASSRLDRFMATPSVR.

The DNA of the CDR3 is TGTGCCAGCAGTTTCTCGACAGACTACGAGCAGTACTTC. The encoded protein is CASSFSTDYEQYF. The genes are TRBV6-6 and TRBJ2-7; D perhaps matches TRBD1 (5 bases). This CDR3 spans 13 amino acids. Germline lookup yields CDR1 MNHNY and CDR2 SVGAGI (reference sequence). The V and J ends lost 4 bases and 3 bases respectively, with 10 bases between them.

This clone occurred a few times. The gene calls are TRBV15 and TRBJ2-1; possibly TRBD1 or TRBD2 for D (5 bases each). The CDR3 length is 12 residues. V gave up 8 bases and J gave up 10 bases, with 15 bases separating them. In germline, CDR1 is LNHNV, CDR2 YYDKDF (reference sequence). The CDR3 spells CATGGSRVEQFF. Here the CDR3 DNA reads TGTGCCACCGGGGGAAGCAGGGTCGAGCAGTTCTTC.

This clone was recorded a few times. The chain combines TRBV20-1 with TRBJ2-2; D may be TRBD2 (6 bases). The CDR3 consists of 13 residues. The germline CDR1 and CDR2 sequences are DFQATT and SNEGSKA (reference sequence). Trimming pared 6 bases from V and 5 bases from J, leaving 13 bases between. This CDR3 is CSAAGGLTGELFF. The DNA for the CDR3 is TGCAGTGCCGCCGGGGGTCTTACCGGGGAGCTGTTTTTT.

This chain uses TRBV28 with TRBJ1-6; 10 nucleotides agree with TRBD1. CDR1 and CDR2 (germline): MDHEN, SYDVKM. This CDR3 comprises 16 residues. V gave up 3 bases and J gave up 7 bases; unmatched junction bases: 6. CDR3 loop: CASSLWGQGSNSPLHF. CDR3 sequence (DNA): TGTGCCAGCAGTTTGTGGGGACAGGGGTCAAATTCACCCCTCCACTTT.

This clone qualifies as medium-sized. The J gene is TRBJ2-1, the V gene TRBV6-1; D not certain. V shed 6 bases and J shed 0 bases, with 12 bases lying between them. Looked up from germline, CDR1 is MNHNS and CDR2 is SASEGT. This CDR3 is 15 amino acids long. The CDR3 protein is CASSNQESSYNEQFF. The CDR3 coding sequence is TGTGCCAGCAGCAATCAGGAGAGCTCCTACAATGAGCAGTTCTTC.

At least ten counts were recorded for this clone. The chain joins TRBV7-2 to TRBJ1-4; D gene unclear. V was cut by 4 bases and J by 2 bases, with 8 bases left in between. CDR1 is SGHTA and CDR2 is FQGNSA in the germline V gene. The CDR3 contains 14 residues. The CDR3 spells CASSSERTNEKLFF. CDR3 sequence (DNA): TGTGCCAGCAGCTCGGAAAGGACTAATGAAAAACTGTTTTTT.

This clone was observed a handful of times. Germline is not matched at one junction end, which may reflect a read error. Other DNA sequences within the sample encode an identical CDR3. The chain carries TRBV28 and TRBJ2-7, with unresolved D. The germline gives CDR1 MDHEN, CDR2 SYDVKM. The CDR3 extends over 14 amino acids. CDR3 amino acids: CASKLSGFSYEQYF. DNA of the CDR3: TGTGCTAGCAAACTCTCCGGGTTCTCCTACGAGCAGTACTTC.

This clone is termed medium-sized. CDR3 DNA sequence: TGTGCCAGCAGTTTATCAAGGGGGACCGGGGAGCTGTTTTTT. Translation: CASSLSRGTGELFF. The rearrangement links TRBV27 to TRBJ2-2; D perhaps matches TRBD1 (6 bases). V shed 0 bases and J shed 5 bases, with 7 bases lying between them. Germline assignment: CDR1 MNHEY and CDR2 SMNVEV (reference sequence). The CDR3 has 14 residues.

Only a few counts were recorded for this clone. CDR3 bases: TGTGCCAGCAGTTTGGAAAGCGGGAGGTACGAGCAGTACTTC. Amino acids: CASSLESGRYEQYF. The chain couples TRBV27 to TRBJ2-7; 9 nucleotides match TRBD2. Trimming took 3 bases from V and 4 from J; bases not matched to a gene: 4. CDR3 length equals 14 residues. Germline CDR1 MNHEY, CDR2 SMNVEV (reference sequence).

V is TRBV19 and J is TRBJ1-1; the match to TRBD1 covers 7 bases. J gave up 5 bases and V 3 bases, and 6 bases lay outside the gene matches. The V gene's germline CDR1 is LNHDA and CDR2 SQIVND (reference sequence). This CDR3 spans 14 amino acids. CDR3 sequence reads: CASSIRQGSTEAFF. In DNA, the CDR3 is TGTGCCAGTAGTATTCGACAGGGAAGTACTGAAGCTTTCTTT. The whole variable domain, remainder taken from reference TRBV19 and TRBJ1-1, is DGGITQSPKYLFRKEGQNVTLSCEQNLNHDAMYWYRQDPGQGLRLIYYSQIVNDFQKGDIAEGYSVSREKKESFPLTVTSAQKNPTAFYLCASSIRQGSTEAFFGQGTRLTVV.

To note about this clone: This sequence may be a read error, since a much larger clone differs from it by one base. Other DNA variants within this sample encode the same CDR3. This chain connects TRBV7-9 to TRBJ1-2, with D possibly being TRBD1 (5 bases). This CDR3 contains 14 residues. Germline V gives CDR1 SEHNR, CDR2 FQNEAQ (reference sequence). V lost 5 bases and J lost 3, with 13 bases in between. Here the CDR3 DNA reads TGTGCCAGCAGCCCAGACAGAGGGGACTATGGCTACACCTTC. This sequence encodes CASSPDRGDYGYTF.

CDR3 in amino acids: CASSGTGSGETQYF. DNA of the CDR3: TGTGCCAGCAGTGGAACAGGGTCCGGCGAGACCCAGTACTTC. The chain links TRBV2 to TRBJ2-5; perhaps TRBD1 as D (6 bases). The length of the CDR3 is 14 residues. Germline lookup yields CDR1 SNHLY and CDR2 FYNNEI. Between the trimmed V and J ends, which lost 4 bases and 5 bases, there was a span of 14 bases.

Points on this clone: Its ends do not fully match the called genes, so a read error is possible. The rearrangement uses TRBV19 and TRBJ2-7; D is unresolved. Germline V gene sequence: CDR1 LNHDA, CDR2 SQIVND (reference sequence). CDR3 length: 18 amino acids. Written as DNA, the CDR3 is TGTGCCAGTAGTGGAAGGCCCCAGCAGAATCCCGAATCGATGGAGCATTACTTC. Its translation is CASSGRPQQNPESMEHYF.

This clone is categorized as medium-sized. This chain joins TRBV5-1 and TRBJ1-6; D is unresolved. The CDR3 runs 15 residues. Germline values: CDR1 SGHRS, CDR2 YFSETQ. V gave up 2 bases and J gave up 7 bases, with 13 bases separating them. CDR3 amino acids: CASSLTASLNSPLHF. CDR3 bases: TGCGCCAGCAGCTTAACAGCTTCATTAAATTCACCCCTCCACTTT.

Sample share makes this clone medium-sized. The chain recombines TRBV7-9 with TRBJ2-1, with 8 bases aligning to TRBD2. The trim removed 6 bases at V and 10 bases at J, leaving 20 bases unmatched. CDR1 is SEHNR and CDR2 is FQNEAQ in the germline V gene (reference sequence). This CDR3 spans 17 amino acids. The CDR3 loop reads CASRLSGTGLIVEEQFF. For the CDR3, the DNA is TGTGCCAGCAGACTTAGCGGGACCGGCCTTATCGTGGAGGAGCAGTTCTTC.